A single T cell receptor (beta chain) is shown here with its context. Authors' methods: The assay estimated nucleated cells by amplifying reference gene primers. Profiled with immunoSEQ multiplex PCR; TCRdb holds only in-frame clones, not every one. V and J calls and clone size are those listed in that table; D and trimming were worked out from the DNA. The data show more than 300,000 clones, more than 85% seen once. This entry is derived from a study of blood T cell repertoires in COVID-19. Study-wide context: Donors in the United States, Italy and Spain gave samples during acute or convalescent COVID-19. The cDNA or gDNA used as material had been derived from T cells, B-cell-depleted T cells, or PBMCs.

The cohort comprised adults aged about 18 to 100 years residing in about two dozen US areas. Sequenced material: PBMCs or T cells enriched from blood (not recorded which). The receptor was isolated from a woman aged 25 to 39 who had been exposed to COVID-19.

CDR3 nucleotides: TGCGCCAGCAGCTCACAGGGACGGGATAATTCACCCCTCCACTTT. Encoded protein: CASSSQGRDNSPLHF. The V gene is TRBV5-1, the J gene TRBJ1-6; tentative D call: TRBD1 (6 bases). The length of the CDR3 is 15 residues. The V gene lost 3 bases and the J gene lost 5 bases, with 12 bases spanning the gap. Germline V gene sequence: CDR1 SGHRS, CDR2 YFSETQ.